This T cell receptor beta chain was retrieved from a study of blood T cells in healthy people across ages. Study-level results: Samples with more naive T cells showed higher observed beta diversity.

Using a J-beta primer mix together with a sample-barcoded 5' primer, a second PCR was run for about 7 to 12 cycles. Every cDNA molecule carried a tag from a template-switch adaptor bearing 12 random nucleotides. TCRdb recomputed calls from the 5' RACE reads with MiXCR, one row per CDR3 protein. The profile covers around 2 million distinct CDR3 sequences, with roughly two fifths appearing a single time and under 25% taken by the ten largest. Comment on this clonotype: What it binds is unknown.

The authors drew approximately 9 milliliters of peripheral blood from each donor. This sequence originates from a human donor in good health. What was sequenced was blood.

This CDR3 reads CASQDPRTGDSYEQYF. CDR3 DNA sequence: TGTGCCAGCCAGGATCCCCGGACAGGGGATTCCTACGAGCAGTACTTC. The V and J genes are TRBV19 and TRBJ2-4, with 9 nucleotides matching TRBD1. The better agreement between TRBJ2-7 and the DNA end casts doubt on the J call. The CDR3 covers 16 residues. Germline V gene sequence: CDR1 LNHDA, CDR2 SQIVND (reference sequence).